The TCR beta chain under discussion was sequenced for a study of Ad26.COV2.S vaccination and SARS-CoV-2 variants. The overall study: Ad26.COV2.S shots went into the muscle once or twice, 56 days apart.

Study-level points and caveats: Placebo and vaccine recipients had non-spike TCR breadth that was similar.

Treatment given: 15 to 20 received Ad26.COV2.S at low or high dose, single or two shots; about 5 received placebo; per-sample allocation not given. All samples were drawn on day 63, counting from the first vaccine or placebo injection. Remarks on this clone: Its antigen is unknown.

The CDR3 runs 15 residues. The germline V gene encodes CDR1 SGHRS and CDR2 YFSETQ. Trimming left V 0 bases short and J 5 bases short, with 12 bases between. Assay: immunoSEQ multiplex PCR; the TCRdb copy retains only in-frame clones and omits some. The data contain around 300,000 clones, 88% of them singletons. Here the sequenced sample was peripheral blood, taken in a trial of Ad26.COV2.S vaccine versus placebo. The sequence was obtained from a person aged 18 to 59 who received the Ad26.COV2.S COVID-19 vaccine or a placebo. V is TRBV5-1 and J is TRBJ1-3; D perhaps matches TRBD1 (6 bases). The CDR3 loop reads CASSLDQGHRNTIYF. CDR3 coding DNA: TGCGCCAGCAGCTTGGACCAGGGGCATCGAAACACCATATATTTT.